The entry below describes one T cell receptor (beta chain). The antigen is unknown. One end of the junction is discordant with germline, which a read error may explain. The data were obtained in a study of T cells in tumors after PD-1 blockade. Study information: Daily vismodegib 150 mg continued in a subset of anti-PD-1-treated patients.

This CDR3 is built from 15 residues. Germline CDR1 and CDR2: SGDLS and YYNGEE. General study results and limits: About 40% of tumor TCR clonotypes were also found in blood. Expanded exhausted CD8+ clones after therapy were mostly novel clonotypes.

The method was immunoSEQ multiplex PCR; TCRdb's version includes in-frame clones alone and lacks a portion of them. This sample has about 12,000 clones, with roughly two thirds found just once. This TCR came from a human donor with basal cell carcinoma. The sample here was tumor tissue, taken before anti-PD-1 treatment. The chain joins TRBV9 to TRBJ2-1; D gene ambiguous. DNA of the CDR3: TGTACCAGCAGCGTAGTGAGCAGCTCCTACAATGAGCAGTTCTTC. It yields the protein CTSSVVSSSYNEQFF.